Reported below is one T cell receptor (beta chain). The sample is drawn from a study of blood T cell repertoires in COVID-19. The overall study: Spain, Italy and the United States supplied samples that represented acute and convalescent COVID-19.

CDR1 is SGHKS, CDR2 YYEKEE, per germline (reference sequence). Trimming stripped 0 bases from V and 3 bases from J, with 12 bases between. CDR3 length: 16 residues. Original processing methods: Amplified reference gene primers provided the basis for estimating nucleated cell counts. Generated by immunoSEQ multiplex PCR, the TCRdb table keeps only in-frame clones and is missing some. V and J calls and clone size are copied from that table; D and trimming were computed from the DNA. The table records approximately 300,000 clones, more than 80% of them present only once. The V gene is TRBV5-5, the J gene TRBJ2-2; tentatively, D is TRBD1 (6 bases). This sequence originates from a man younger than 35 who had recovered from COVID-19. Sequenced input: peripheral blood. The CDR3 DNA reads as TGTGCCAGCAGCTTGGAAACAGGGCCATACACCGGGGAGCTGTTTTTT. Amino acid sequence: CASSLETGPYTGELFF.